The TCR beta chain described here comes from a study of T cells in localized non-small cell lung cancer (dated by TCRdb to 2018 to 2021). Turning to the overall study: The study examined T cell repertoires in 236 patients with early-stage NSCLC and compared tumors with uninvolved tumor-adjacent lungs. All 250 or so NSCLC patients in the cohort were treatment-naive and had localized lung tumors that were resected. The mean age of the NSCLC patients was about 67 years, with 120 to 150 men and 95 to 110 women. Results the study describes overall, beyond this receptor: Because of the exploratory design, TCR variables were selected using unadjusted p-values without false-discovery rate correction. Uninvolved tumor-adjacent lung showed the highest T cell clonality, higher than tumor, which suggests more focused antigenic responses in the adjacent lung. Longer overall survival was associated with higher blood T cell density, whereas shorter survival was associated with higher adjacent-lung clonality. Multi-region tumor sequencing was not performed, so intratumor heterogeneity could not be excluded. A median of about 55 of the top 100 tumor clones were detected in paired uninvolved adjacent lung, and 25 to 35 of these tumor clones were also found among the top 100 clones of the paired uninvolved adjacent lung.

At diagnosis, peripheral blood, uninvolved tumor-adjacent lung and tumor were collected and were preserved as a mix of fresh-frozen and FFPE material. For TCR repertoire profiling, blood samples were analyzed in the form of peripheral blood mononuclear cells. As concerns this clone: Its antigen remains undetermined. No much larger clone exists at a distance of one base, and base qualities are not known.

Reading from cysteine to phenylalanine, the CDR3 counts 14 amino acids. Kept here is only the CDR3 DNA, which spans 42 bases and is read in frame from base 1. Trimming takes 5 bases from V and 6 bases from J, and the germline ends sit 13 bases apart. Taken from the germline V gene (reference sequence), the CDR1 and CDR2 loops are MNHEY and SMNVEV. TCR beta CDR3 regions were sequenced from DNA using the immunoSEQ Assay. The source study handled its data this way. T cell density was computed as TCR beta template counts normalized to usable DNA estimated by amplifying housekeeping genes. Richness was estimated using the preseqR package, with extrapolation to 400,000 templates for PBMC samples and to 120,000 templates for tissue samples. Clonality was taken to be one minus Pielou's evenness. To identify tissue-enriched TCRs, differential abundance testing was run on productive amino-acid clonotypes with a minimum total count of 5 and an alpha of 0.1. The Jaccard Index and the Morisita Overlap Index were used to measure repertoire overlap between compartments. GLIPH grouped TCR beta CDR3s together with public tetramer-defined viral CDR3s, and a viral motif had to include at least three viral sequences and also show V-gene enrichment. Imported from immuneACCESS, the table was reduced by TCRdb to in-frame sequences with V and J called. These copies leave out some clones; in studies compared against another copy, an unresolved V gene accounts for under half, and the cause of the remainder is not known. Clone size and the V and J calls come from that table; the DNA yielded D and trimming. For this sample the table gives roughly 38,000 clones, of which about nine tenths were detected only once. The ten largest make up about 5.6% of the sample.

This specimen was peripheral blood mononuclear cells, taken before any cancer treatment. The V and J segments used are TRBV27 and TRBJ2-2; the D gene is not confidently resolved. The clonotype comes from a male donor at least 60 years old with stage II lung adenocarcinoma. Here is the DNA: TGTGCCAGCAGTCCCTACACTTCACCCGGGGAGCTGTTTTTT. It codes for CASSPYTSPGELFF.